The present TCR beta chain was sequenced within a study of blood T cell repertoires in COVID-19 (dated by TCRdb to 2020 to 2022). Background for the entire study: Samples covering the acute and convalescent phases of COVID-19 were provided by collaborators in the United States, Italy and Spain. Where HLA class I and class II types were available, the types were taken from metadata supplied by the sample provider, not from assay-based typing. Nearly every sample came with metadata listing a de-identified subject ID, COVID-19 status, age in years and sex. The repertoires were made available in a free public database intended to serve as a resource for research on the immune response to SARS-CoV-2. Samples came from the ongoing ImmuneRACE study (first 160 participants) plus 1,254 subjects from 6 global collaborators. The dataset comprised deeply sampled blood TCRbeta repertoires from subjects exposed to, actively infected with, or recovered from COVID-19. The prospective study material was composed of cDNA or gDNA derived from T cells, B-cell-depleted T cells, or PBMCs.

The collaborating institutions used their own protocols to collect whole blood in K2EDTA tubes. For TCRbeta analysis, collaborators shipped samples as frozen whole blood, isolated PBMCs, or DNA extracted from either of those sample types. From its cysteine to its phenylalanine, the CDR3 spans 13 amino acids. Only the CDR3 DNA stays, 39 bases, in frame from base 1. Sequences MNHEY (CDR1) and SVGEGT (CDR2) are obtained from the germline V gene. V is cut by 2 bases and J by 8 bases, and the space between the germline ends is 12 bases. Comment on this clone: Its antigen is unknown. No qualities accompany the bases; no much larger clone lies one base away.

TCRbeta CDR3 regions were amplified from genomic DNA using the immunoSEQ Assay, a bias-controlled multiplex PCR. Per the source publication's procedure: The number of nucleated cells in each sample was estimated by amplification of reference gene primers within the assay. Sequence reads were collapsed and filtered to measure the absolute abundance of every unique TCRbeta CDR3 rearrangement. For each sample, productive Simpson clonality was calculated by taking the square root of Simpson's diversity index across productive rearrangements. TCRdb took this table from immuneACCESS and kept in-frame rearrangements with V and J called. Such tables lack part of the clones; where checked against another copy, unresolved V genes explain under half of the gap, and the rest is unexplained. The DNA gave D and trimming, while V, J and clone size come from that table. This sample lists around 16,000 clones; around 87% were detected once. 10% to 15% of the sample is held by the ten biggest clonotypes.

Here is what the overall study found, with its caveats: The amount of clinical and demographic metadata varied by source and participant and was provided uncurated.

This chain is built from TRBV6-2 or TRBV6-3 and TRBJ1-2, with TRBD1 perhaps the D gene, on 5 matching bases. The sequencing input was peripheral blood. The receptor was derived from a human donor in a cohort sampled during active COVID-19. In nucleotides, the sequence is TGTGCCAGCAGTTACCGGGACTTTAGCGGCTACACCTTC. Its protein product is CASSYRDFSGYTF.